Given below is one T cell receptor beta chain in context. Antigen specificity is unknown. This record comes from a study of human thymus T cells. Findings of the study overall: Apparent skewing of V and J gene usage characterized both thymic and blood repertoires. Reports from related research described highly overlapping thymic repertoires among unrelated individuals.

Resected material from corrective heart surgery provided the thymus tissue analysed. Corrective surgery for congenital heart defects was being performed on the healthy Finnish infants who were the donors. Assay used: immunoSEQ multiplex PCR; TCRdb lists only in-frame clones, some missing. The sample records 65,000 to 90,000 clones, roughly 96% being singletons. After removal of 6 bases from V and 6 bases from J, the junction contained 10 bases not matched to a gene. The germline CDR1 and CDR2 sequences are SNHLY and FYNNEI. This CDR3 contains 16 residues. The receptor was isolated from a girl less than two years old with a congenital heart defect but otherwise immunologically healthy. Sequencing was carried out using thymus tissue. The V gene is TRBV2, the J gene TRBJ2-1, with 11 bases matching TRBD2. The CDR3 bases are TGTGCCAGCAGGAGGAGTACTAGCGGGAGTCCCAATGAGCAGTTCTTC. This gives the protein CASRRSTSGSPNEQFF.